These 14 T cell receptor beta chains originate from one sample sequenced in a study of blood T cell repertoires in COVID-19. Repertoires were generated with immunoSEQ multiplex PCR, while TCRdb's copy carries only in-frame clones and drops some. The sample carries some 230,000 clones, approximately 83% recorded once. Sequenced: peripheral blood. These TCRs come from a woman in her twenties or thirties who had recovered from COVID-19.

V gene TRBV6-5 combines with J gene TRBJ2-5; TRBD1 aligns across 11 bases. Trimming removed 10 bases from V and 3 bases from J; junction bases left unmatched: 7. Per germline, CDR1 MNHEY and CDR2 SVGAGI. The CDR3 covers 14 residues. The CDR3 nucleotides read TGTGCCACCTGGGACAGGGGGAGGGAAGAGACCCAGTACTTC. Encoded protein: CATWDRGREETQYF.

J is TRBJ1-4 and V is TRBV27; possible D gene TRBD1, 6 bases. Germline V lookup: CDR1 MNHEY, CDR2 SMNVEV (reference sequence). The ends were cut back, 6 bases at V and 4 bases at J, with 12 bases in the middle. The CDR3 has 14 residues. The CDR3 spells CASSPLGGNEKLFF. CDR3 in DNA: TGTGCCAGCAGCCCCTTAGGGGGTAATGAAAAACTGTTTTTT.

The gene calls are TRBV3-1 (or the pseudogene TRBV3-2) and TRBJ2-7; tentative D call: TRBD2 (6 bases). This CDR3 is built from 15 residues. Per germline, CDR1 LGHDT and CDR2 YNNKEL (reference sequence). V was trimmed by 3 bases and J by 10 bases, leaving 22 bases between them. DNA of the CDR3: TGTGCCAGCAGCCAGGTTTCGGGAGCCTATTCCCCTCAGTACTTC. This sequence encodes CASSQVSGAYSPQYF.

This chain joins TRBV11-2 and TRBJ1-2; 10 positions match TRBD1. The V and J ends lost 1 base and 6 bases, in that order; junction bases with no gene match: 8. Germline CDR1 and CDR2: SGHAT and FQNNGV. CDR3 length: 16 residues. CDR3 sequence (DNA): TGTGCCAGCAGCTTAGGGGCCGGGACAGGGGTGAATGGCTACACCTTC. This translates into CASSLGAGTGVNGYTF.

This clone was counted only a few times. The chain carries TRBV30 and TRBJ2-7; TRBD1 might be the D (5 bases). CDR3 size: 13 residues. With 7 bases removed from V and 2 bases from J, the gap between germline ends came to 15 bases. Germline V gene sequence: CDR1 GTSNPN, CDR2 SVGIG (reference sequence). CDR3 nucleotides: TGTGCCTTAAAGATCGACAGACCCTACGAGCAGTACTTC. Residues: CALKIDRPYEQYF.

The chain is built from TRBV30 and TRBJ1-2; 8 bases are a match to TRBD1. The germline gives CDR1 GTSNPN, CDR2 SVGIG (reference sequence). V trimming: 5 bases; J trimming: 8 bases; junction bases outside the gene matches: 7. This CDR3 contains 12 residues. CDR3 protein: CAWGTGGGGYTF. The CDR3 DNA follows: TGTGCCTGGGGGACAGGCGGGGGAGGCTACACCTTC.

The V gene is TRBV12-2, the J gene TRBJ1-2. TRBV12-2 is shown as a pseudogene. CDR3 length: 17 amino acids. The DNA for the CDR3 is TGTGCAAGTCGCTCATCGACTATACAGTGGGGGACTCCTGGCTACACCTTC. It encodes CASRSSTIQWGTPGYTF.

This clone was observed a handful of times. The gene calls are TRBV7-9 and TRBJ1-5; D might be TRBD1 (5 bases). Germline V gene data show CDR1 as SEHNR and CDR2 as FQNEAQ (reference sequence). V lost 3 bases to trimming and J lost 3 bases, with 12 bases between them. The CDR3 is 15 amino acids. The CDR3 DNA is TGTGCCAGCAGCTTCTTCCAGGGCTCCAATCAGCCCCAGCATTTT. Translation: CASSFFQGSNQPQHF.

The V call is TRBV30, the J call TRBJ1-5; unclear D gene. The CDR3 length is 13 residues. Trimming took off 0 bases at V and 6 bases at J, with 9 bases between the two ends. Per the germline V gene, CDR1 is GTSNPN and CDR2 is SVGIG (reference sequence). The CDR3 coding sequence is TGTGCCTGGAGTGTTTTCGGGAGTCAGCCCCAGCATTTT. Translated: CAWSVFGSQPQHF.

This chain connects TRBV21-1 to TRBJ2-7; the table assigns TRBD2, which was not confirmed against the DNA. TRBV21-1 is annotated as a pseudogene. This CDR3 is 19 amino acids long. CDR3 nucleotides: TGTGCCAGCAGCAAAAAGGTAGCGGGAGGCTTAATAGTCTCCTACGAGCAGTACTTC. Protein: CASSKKVAGGLIVSYEQYF.

The chain combines TRBV6-6 with TRBJ2-3; 10 nucleotides agree with TRBD2. The CDR3 totals 16 residues. Germline V gene lookup returns CDR1 MNHNY and CDR2 SVGAGI (reference sequence). The junction had 10 bases not matched to a gene; V was cut back by 6 bases and J by 4 bases. The CDR3 loop is CASSHTSGANPDTQYF. The CDR3 bases are TGTGCCAGCAGCCATACTAGCGGGGCGAACCCAGATACGCAGTATTTT.

This clone has a handful of counts. The genes are TRBV24-1 and TRBJ1-5; D is unresolved. Trimming removed 1 base from V and 7 bases from J, with 10 bases in between. CDR3 size: 14 residues. Germline loops: CDR1 KGHDR, CDR2 SFDVKD. Written as DNA, the CDR3 is TGTGCCACCAGTGATTTAAATGCGGGACAGCCCCAGCATTTT. Protein product: CATSDLNAGQPQHF.

The rearrangement uses TRBV28 and TRBJ2-2, with 8 bases fitting TRBD2. Germline values: CDR1 MDHEN, CDR2 SYDVKM. CDR3 size: 16 residues. Trimming cost V 6 bases and J 6 bases; bases outside gene matches: 12. The CDR3 reads CASSLIAGWASGELFF. CDR3 nucleotides: TGTGCCAGCAGCCTTATAGCGGGGTGGGCGTCCGGGGAGCTGTTTTTT. The variable domain in full, completed from reference TRBV28 and TRBJ2-2, reads DVKVTQSSRYLVKRTGEKVFLECVQDMDHENMFWYRQDPGLGLRLIYFSYDVKMKEKGDIPEGYSVSREKKERFSLILESASTNQTSMYLCASSLIAGWASGELFFGEGSRLTVL.

J is TRBJ2-7 and V is TRBV11-1; 7 nucleotides match TRBD1. V lost 5 bases and J lost 6; bases outside the gene matches: 10. This CDR3 has 14 residues. Germline V gives CDR1 SGHAT, CDR2 FQDESV (reference sequence). CDR3 DNA sequence: TGTGCCAGCAGCCAGCGACAGGGTCGCTCCGAGCAGTACTTC. It is translated as CASSQRQGRSEQYF.